A single sample is the source of the 10 T cell receptor beta chains below, sequenced in a study of shared clonotypes between healthy human individuals. Libraries were prepared by immunoSEQ multiplex PCR; TCRdb keeps only in-frame clonotypes and omits some of them. The data show 2 million to 2.5 million clones, 90% to 97% seen once. Sequenced sample: naive CD4+ T cells sorted from blood. As for subset: CD45RA+ positively selected. The receptors shown here come from a man younger than 35 in good health.

This clone was observed a single time. CDR3 region: CASSSAPSLAGWTDTQYF. CDR3 in DNA: TGTGCCAGCAGTTCCGCCCCCTCACTAGCGGGGTGGACAGATACGCAGTATTTT. The V call is TRBV27, the J call TRBJ2-3, with 10 bases fitting TRBD2. With V trimmed by 4 bases and J by 3 bases, 13 bases remained unmatched. Germline CDR1 MNHEY, CDR2 SMNVEV (reference sequence). The CDR3 spans 18 residues.

The J gene is TRBJ1-5, the V gene TRBV6-6; TRBD1 agrees at 11 bases. Germline CDR1 and CDR2: MNHNY and SVGAGI (reference sequence). This CDR3 has 15 residues. Trimming took 4 bases from V and 3 from J; bases not matched to a gene: 2. In nucleotides, the CDR3 is TGTGCCAGCAGTTGGGGACAGGGGGACAATCAGCCCCAGCATTTT. It encodes CASSWGQGDNQPQHF.

In this sample, this clone turned up once. The chain is built from TRBV9 and TRBJ2-2; maybe TRBD1 (5 bases). Germline-derived CDR1 and CDR2 are SGDLS and YYNGEE. The CDR3 totals 18 residues. V shed 1 base and J shed 1 base, with 17 bases lying between them. The CDR3 sequence is CASSVPRLGQLNTGELFF. CDR3 sequence (DNA): TGTGCCAGCAGCGTACCCCGGTTGGGGCAGTTGAACACCGGGGAGCTGTTTTTT.

The chain couples TRBV2 to TRBJ1-4; 7 bases map to TRBD1. Losses at the gene ends were 6 bases for V and 4 bases for J; bases not matched to a gene: 8. There are 15 residues in the CDR3. The V gene's germline CDR1 is SNHLY and CDR2 FYNNEI. Here the CDR3 DNA reads TGTGCCAGCAGGGCAAACAGGGGTGATAATGAAAAACTGTTTTTT. Its protein is CASRANRGDNEKLFF.

About this clone: Other DNA sequences of this sample code for an identical CDR3. This sequence joins TRBV5-1 and TRBJ2-7; 14 bases align to TRBD2. The CDR3 is 14 amino acids. Germline V gene data show CDR1 as SGHRS and CDR2 as YFSETQ. With 3 bases clipped from V and 6 bases from J, the junction kept 2 bases outside the gene matches. The CDR3, as DNA: TGCGCCAGCAGCTCGGGGACTAGCGGGAGCGAGCAGTACTTC. It is translated as CASSSGTSGSEQYF. The full variable domain, with the rest looked up from reference TRBV5-1 and TRBJ2-7, is KAGVTQTPRYLIKTRGQQVTLSCSPISGHRSVSWYQQTPGQGLQFLFEYFSETQRNKGNFPGRFSGRQFSNSRSEMNVSTLELGDSALYLCASSSGTSGSEQYFGPGTRLTVT.

This clone has just a few counts. The chain carries TRBV2 and TRBJ1-6; D gene ambiguous. The ends were cut back, 7 bases at V and 9 bases at J, with 10 bases in the middle. In germline, CDR1 is SNHLY, CDR2 FYNNEI. The CDR3 is made up of 12 amino acids. CDR3 in amino acids: CASNNRVSPLHF. Here the CDR3 DNA reads TGTGCCAGCAACAACAGAGTTTCACCCCTCCACTTT.

Concerning this clone: The identical CDR3 is also encoded by other nucleotide sequences in the sample. The chain couples TRBV18 to TRBJ1-6; 9 bases agree with TRBD1. V dropped 3 bases and J dropped 8; count of bases not matched to a gene: 5. From germline, CDR1 is KGHSH and CDR2 LQKENI. The CDR3 spans 15 residues. The CDR3 loop reads CASSPTGQGYSPLHF. CDR3 bases: TGTGCCAGCTCACCTACGGGACAGGGTTATTCACCCCTCCACTTT. The whole variable domain, remainder taken from reference TRBV18 and TRBJ1-6, is NAGVMQNPRHLVRRRGQEARLRCSPMKGHSHVYWYRQLPEEGLKFMVYLQKENIIDESGMPKERFSAEFPKEGPSILRIQQVVRGDSAAYFCASSPTGQGYSPLHFGNGTRLTVT.

This chain connects TRBV9 to TRBJ2-7; perhaps TRBD2 as D (6 bases). The CDR3 sequence is 15 residues long. V lost 0 bases, J lost 2 bases, and 12 bases lay in between. Germline V gene lookup returns CDR1 SGDLS and CDR2 YYNGEE. The CDR3 is CASSVGGVVPYEQYF. CDR3 nucleotides: TGTGCCAGCAGCGTAGGCGGGGTGGTACCCTACGAGCAGTACTTC.

This sequence joins TRBV18 and TRBJ1-2, with D tentatively TRBD1 (5 bases). This CDR3 comprises 18 residues. Deletions cut 3 bases from V and 5 bases from J, with 25 bases between. CDR1 is KGHSH and CDR2 is LQKENI in the germline V gene. The CDR3 DNA reads TGTGCCAGCTCACCGGGGACTTTGTTTGGTCGGGATGTGTATGGCTACACCTTC. Protein: CASSPGTLFGRDVYGYTF.

The chain employs TRBV6-5 and TRBJ2-7, with D maybe TRBD2 (6 bases). Trimming removed 2 bases at V and 4 bases at J, with 18 bases between. The germline V gene encodes CDR1 MNHEY and CDR2 SVGAGI. The CDR3 is made up of 16 amino acids. This CDR3 is CASSYHISGAPYEQYF. DNA of the CDR3: TGTGCCAGCAGTTACCACATTAGCGGAGCACCTTACGAGCAGTACTTC.